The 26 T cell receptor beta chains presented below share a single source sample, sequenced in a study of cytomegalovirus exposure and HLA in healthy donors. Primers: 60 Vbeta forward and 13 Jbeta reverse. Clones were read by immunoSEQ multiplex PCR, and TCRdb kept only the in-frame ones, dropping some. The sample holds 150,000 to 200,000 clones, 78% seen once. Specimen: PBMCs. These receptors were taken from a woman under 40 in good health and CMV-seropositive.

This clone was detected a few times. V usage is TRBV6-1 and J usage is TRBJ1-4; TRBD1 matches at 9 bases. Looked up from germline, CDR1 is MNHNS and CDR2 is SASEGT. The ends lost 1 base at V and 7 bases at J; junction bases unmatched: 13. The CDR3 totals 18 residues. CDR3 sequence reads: CASSEDPSTPGQGEKLFF. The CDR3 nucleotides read TGTGCCAGCAGTGAAGACCCGTCCACCCCGGGACAGGGTGAAAAACTGTTTTTT.

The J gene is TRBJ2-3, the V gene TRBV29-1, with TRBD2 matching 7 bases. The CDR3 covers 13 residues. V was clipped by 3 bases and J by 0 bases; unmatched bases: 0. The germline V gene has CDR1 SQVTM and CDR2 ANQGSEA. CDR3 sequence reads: CSVDSGSTDTQYF. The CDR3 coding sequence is TGCAGCGTTGATAGCGGGAGCACAGATACGCAGTATTTT.

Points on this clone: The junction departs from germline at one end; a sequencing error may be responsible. The CDR3 spells CASSLVKLWAGGNQPQHF. The CDR3 nucleotides are TGTGCTAGCAGCTTAGTAAAATTATGGGCAGGGGGCAATCAGCCCCAGCATTTT. J is TRBJ1-5 and V is TRBV7-7, with D perhaps matching TRBD1 (6 bases). Per the germline V gene, CDR1 is SSHAT and CDR2 is FNYEAQ (reference sequence). The CDR3 has 18 residues.

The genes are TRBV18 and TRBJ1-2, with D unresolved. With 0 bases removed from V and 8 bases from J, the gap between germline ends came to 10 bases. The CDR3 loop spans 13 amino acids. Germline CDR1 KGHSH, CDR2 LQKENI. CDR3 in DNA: TGTGCCAGCTCACCACCGAGCCCCCGGGGCTACACCTTC. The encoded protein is CASSPPSPRGYTF.

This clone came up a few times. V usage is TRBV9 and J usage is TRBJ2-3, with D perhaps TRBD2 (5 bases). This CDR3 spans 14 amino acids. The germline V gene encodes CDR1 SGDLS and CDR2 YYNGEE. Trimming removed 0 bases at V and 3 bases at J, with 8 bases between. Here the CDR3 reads CASSVVPGTDTQYF. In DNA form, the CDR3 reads TGTGCCAGCAGCGTAGTCCCGGGGACAGATACGCAGTATTTT. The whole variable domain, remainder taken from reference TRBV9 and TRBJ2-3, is DSGVTQTPKHLITATGQRVTLRCSPRSGDLSVYWYQQSLDQGLQFLIQYYNGEERAKGNILERFSAQQFPDLHSELNLSSLELGDSALYFCASSVVPGTDTQYFGPGTRLTVL.

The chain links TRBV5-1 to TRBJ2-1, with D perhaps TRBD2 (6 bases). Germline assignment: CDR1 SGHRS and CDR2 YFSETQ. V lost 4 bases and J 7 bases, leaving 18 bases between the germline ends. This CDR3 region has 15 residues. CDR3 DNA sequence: TGCGCCAGCAGCCGAGATCAAGGAGGGGTAAATGAGCAGTTCTTC. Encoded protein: CASSRDQGGVNEQFF.

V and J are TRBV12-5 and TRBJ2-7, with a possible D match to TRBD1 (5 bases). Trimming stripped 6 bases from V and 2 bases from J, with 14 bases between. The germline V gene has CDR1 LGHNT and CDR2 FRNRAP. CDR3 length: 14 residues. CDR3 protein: CASGPFDRTYEQYF. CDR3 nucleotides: TGTGCTAGTGGACCCTTTGACAGAACCTACGAGCAGTACTTC.

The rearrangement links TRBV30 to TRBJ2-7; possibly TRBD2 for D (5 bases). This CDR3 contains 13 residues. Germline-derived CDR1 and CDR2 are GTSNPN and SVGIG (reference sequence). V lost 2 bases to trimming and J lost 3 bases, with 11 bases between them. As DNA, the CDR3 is TGTGCCTGGAGTAAGGAGGCCTTCTACGAGCAGTACTTC. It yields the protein CAWSKEAFYEQYF.

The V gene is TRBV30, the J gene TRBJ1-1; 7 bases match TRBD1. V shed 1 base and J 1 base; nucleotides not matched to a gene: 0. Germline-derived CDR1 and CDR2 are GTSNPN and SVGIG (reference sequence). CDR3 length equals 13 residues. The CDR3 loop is CAWSGQGNTEAFF. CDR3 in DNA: TGTGCCTGGAGTGGACAGGGGAACACTGAAGCTTTCTTT.

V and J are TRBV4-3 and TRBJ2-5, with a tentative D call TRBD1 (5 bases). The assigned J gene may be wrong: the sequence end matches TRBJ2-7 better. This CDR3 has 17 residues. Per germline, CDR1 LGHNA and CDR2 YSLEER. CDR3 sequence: CASSPSLSALGVYEQYF. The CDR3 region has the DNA TGCGCCAGCAGCCCATCCTTATCTGCCCTAGGGGTCTACGAGCAGTACTTC.

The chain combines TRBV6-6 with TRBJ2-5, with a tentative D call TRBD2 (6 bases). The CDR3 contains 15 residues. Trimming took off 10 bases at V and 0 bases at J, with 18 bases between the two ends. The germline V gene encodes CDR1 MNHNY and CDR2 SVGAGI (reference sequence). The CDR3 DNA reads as TGTGCCATCTGGCCCCTTAAGCGGGACCAAGAGACCCAGTACTTC. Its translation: CAIWPLKRDQETQYF.

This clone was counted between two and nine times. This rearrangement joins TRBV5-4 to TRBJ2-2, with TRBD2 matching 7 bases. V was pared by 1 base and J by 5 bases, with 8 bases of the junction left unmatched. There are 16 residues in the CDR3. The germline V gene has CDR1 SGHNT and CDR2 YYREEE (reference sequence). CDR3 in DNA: TGTGCCAGCAGCTTGAAGCTAGCGGCTCGGACCGGGGAGCTGTTTTTT. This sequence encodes CASSLKLAARTGELFF. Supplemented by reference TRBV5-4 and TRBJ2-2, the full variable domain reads ETGVTQSPTHLIKTRGQQVTLRCSSQSGHNTVSWYQQALGQGPQFIFQYYREEENGRGNFPPRFSGLQFPNYSSELNVNALELDDSALYLCASSLKLAARTGELFFGEGSRLTVL.

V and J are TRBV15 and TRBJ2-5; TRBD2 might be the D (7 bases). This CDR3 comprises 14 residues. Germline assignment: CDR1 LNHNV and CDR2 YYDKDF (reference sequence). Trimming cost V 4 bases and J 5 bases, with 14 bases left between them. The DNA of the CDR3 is TGTGCCACCAGCAAGGGGGGGGCGGGGGAGACCCAGTACTTC. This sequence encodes CATSKGGAGETQYF.

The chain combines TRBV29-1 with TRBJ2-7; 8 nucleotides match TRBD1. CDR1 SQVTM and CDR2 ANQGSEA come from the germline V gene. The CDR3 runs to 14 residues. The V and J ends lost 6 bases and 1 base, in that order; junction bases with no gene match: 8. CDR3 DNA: TGCAGCGTAGATCCAGGGGGCACTTCCTACGAGCAGTACTTC. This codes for CSVDPGGTSYEQYF.

As DNA, the CDR3 is TGTGCCAGCAGCCCGGGAGCCGGGCGGTACGAGCAGTACTTC. Protein product: CASSPGAGRYEQYF. V gene TRBV7-3 combines with J gene TRBJ2-7; a possible D gene is TRBD2 (6 bases). V shed 5 bases and J shed 4 bases, with 15 bases lying between them. CDR1 is SGHTA and CDR2 is FQGTGA in the germline V gene. The CDR3 is 14 amino acids.

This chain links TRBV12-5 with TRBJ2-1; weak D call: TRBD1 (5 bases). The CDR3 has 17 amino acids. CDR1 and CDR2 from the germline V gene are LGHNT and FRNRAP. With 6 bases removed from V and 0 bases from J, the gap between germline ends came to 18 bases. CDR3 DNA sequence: TGTGCTAGTGGCCCCCCCGGCAGGGCGAGCTCCTACAATGAGCAGTTCTTC. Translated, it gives CASGPPGRASSYNEQFF. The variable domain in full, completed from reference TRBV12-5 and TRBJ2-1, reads DARVTQTPRHKVTEMGQEVTMRCQPILGHNTVFWYRQTMMQGLELLAYFRNRAPLDDSGMPKDRFSAEMPDATLATLKIQPSEPRDSAVYFCASGPPGRASSYNEQFFGPGTRLTVL.

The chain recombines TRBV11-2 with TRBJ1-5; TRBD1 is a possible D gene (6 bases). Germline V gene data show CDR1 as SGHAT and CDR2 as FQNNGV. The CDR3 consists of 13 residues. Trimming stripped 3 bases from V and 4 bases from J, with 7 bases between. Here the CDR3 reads CASSFDRNQPQHF. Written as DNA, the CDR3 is TGTGCCAGCAGCTTTGACAGGAATCAGCCCCAGCATTTT. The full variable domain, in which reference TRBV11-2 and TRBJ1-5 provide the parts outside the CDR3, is EAGVAQSPRYKIIEKRQSVAFWCNPISGHATLYWYQQILGQGPKLLIQFQNNGVVDDSQLPKDRFSAERLKGVDSTLKIQPAKLEDSAVYLCASSFDRNQPQHFGDGTRLSIL.

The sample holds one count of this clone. DNA for the CDR3: TGTGCCAGCAGCTTAGTAACAAACAATGAGCAGTTCTTC. Protein: CASSLVTNNEQFF. The chain couples TRBV11-2 to TRBJ2-1; D remains ambiguous. Germline CDR1 reads SGHAT; CDR2 reads FQNNGV. The V gene lost 1 base and the J gene lost 5 bases, with 6 bases spanning the gap. There are 13 residues in the CDR3.

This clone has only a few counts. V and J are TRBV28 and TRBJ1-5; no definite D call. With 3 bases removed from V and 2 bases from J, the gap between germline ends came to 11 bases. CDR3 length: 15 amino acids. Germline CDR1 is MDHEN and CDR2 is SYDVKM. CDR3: CASSFTARGNQPQHF. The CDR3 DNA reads TGTGCCAGCAGTTTTACAGCCCGAGGCAATCAGCCCCAGCATTTT.

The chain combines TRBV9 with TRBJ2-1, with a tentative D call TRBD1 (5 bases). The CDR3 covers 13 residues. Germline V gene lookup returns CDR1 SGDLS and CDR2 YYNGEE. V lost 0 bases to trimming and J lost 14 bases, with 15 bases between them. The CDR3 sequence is CASSVDLGAAKFF. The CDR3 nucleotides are TGTGCCAGCAGCGTAGATTTAGGGGCCGCTAAGTTCTTC.

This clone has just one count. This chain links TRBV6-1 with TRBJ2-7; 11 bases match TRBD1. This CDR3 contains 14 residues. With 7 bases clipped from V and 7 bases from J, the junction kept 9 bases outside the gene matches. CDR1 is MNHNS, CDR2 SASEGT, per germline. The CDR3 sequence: CASNSGTGGREQYF. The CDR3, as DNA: TGTGCCAGCAACTCCGGGACAGGGGGACGAGAGCAGTACTTC.

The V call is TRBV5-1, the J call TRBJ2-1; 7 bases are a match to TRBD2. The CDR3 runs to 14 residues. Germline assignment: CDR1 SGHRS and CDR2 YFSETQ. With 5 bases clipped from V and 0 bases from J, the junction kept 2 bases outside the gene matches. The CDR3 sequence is CASRGGTSYNEQFF. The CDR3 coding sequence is TGCGCCAGCAGGGGGGGGACCTCCTACAATGAGCAGTTCTTC.

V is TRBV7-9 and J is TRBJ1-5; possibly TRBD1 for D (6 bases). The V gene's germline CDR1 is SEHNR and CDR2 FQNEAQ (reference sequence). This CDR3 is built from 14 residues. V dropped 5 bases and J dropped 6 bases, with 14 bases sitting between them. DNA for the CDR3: TGTGCCAGCAGCCCCTCCCTGACAGGTCAGCCCCAGCATTTT. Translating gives CASSPSLTGQPQHF.

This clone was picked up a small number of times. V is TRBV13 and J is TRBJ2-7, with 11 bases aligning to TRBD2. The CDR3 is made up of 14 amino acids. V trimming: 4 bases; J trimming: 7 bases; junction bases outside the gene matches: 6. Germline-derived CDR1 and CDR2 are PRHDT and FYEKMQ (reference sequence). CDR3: CASSSTSGALEQYF. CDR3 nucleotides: TGTGCCAGCAGCTCGACTAGCGGGGCCTTGGAGCAGTACTTC.

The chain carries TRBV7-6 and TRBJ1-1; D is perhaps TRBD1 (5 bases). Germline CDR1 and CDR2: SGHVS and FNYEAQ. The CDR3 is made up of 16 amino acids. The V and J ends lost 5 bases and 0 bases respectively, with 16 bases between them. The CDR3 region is CASSPLVGDLNTEAFF. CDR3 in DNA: TGTGCCAGCAGCCCACTAGTGGGGGACTTGAACACTGAAGCTTTCTTT.

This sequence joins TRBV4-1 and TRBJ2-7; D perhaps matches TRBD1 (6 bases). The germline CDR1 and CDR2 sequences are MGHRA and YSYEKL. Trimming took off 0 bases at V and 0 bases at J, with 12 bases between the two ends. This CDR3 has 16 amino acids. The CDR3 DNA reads TGCGCCAGCAGCCAAGATCGAGGGGACACCTCCTACGAGCAGTACTTC. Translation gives CASSQDRGDTSYEQYF.